Presented here are 2 T cell receptor beta chains from one specimen sequenced in a study of STAT5B mutations in CD4+ large granular lymphocyte leukemia. Clones were sequenced by immunoSEQ multiplex PCR, and TCRdb holds only the in-frame ones, with some missing. The sample includes about 38,000 clones, around 80% of them seen just once. The specimen was CD4+ T cells from blood buffy coats. These receptors were collected from a human donor in good health.

The chain links TRBV5-4 to TRBJ2-1; TRBD2 matches 9 bases. The CDR3 covers 15 residues. The ends lost 0 bases at V and 6 bases at J; junction bases unmatched: 4. Germline lookup yields CDR1 SGHNT and CDR2 YYREEE (reference sequence). The CDR3 DNA reads TGTGCCAGCAGCTTGGCGGTAGCGGGGGTCAATGAGCAGTTCTTC. Translating it yields CASSLAVAGVNEQFF.

The chain has TRBV5-1 and TRBJ2-7; tentatively, D is TRBD1 (6 bases). Germline-derived CDR1 and CDR2 are SGHRS and YFSETQ. The CDR3 loop spans 16 amino acids. V was clipped by 1 base and J by 2 bases, with 16 bases between them. The CDR3, as DNA: TGCGCCAGCAGCTTGAGGGACGGGACATACGCCTACGAGCAGTACTTC. This codes for CASSLRDGTYAYEQYF.